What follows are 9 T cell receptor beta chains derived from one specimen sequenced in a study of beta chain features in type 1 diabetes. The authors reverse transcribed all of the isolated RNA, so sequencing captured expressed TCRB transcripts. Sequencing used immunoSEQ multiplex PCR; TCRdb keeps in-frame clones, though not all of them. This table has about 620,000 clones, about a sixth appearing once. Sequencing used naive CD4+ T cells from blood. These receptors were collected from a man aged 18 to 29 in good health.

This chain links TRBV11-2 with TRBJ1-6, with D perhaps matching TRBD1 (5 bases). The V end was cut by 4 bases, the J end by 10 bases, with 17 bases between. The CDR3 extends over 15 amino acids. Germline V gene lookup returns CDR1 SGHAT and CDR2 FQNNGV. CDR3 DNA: TGTGCCAGCAGCTCGGATCTGGGGGGAGGATCACCCCTCCACTTT. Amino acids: CASSSDLGGGSPLHF.

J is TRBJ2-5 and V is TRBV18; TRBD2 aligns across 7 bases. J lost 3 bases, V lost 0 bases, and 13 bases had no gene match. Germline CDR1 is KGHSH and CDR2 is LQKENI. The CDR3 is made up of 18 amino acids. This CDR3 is CASSPPIRRESPKETQYF. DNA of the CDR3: TGTGCCAGCTCACCACCGATTCGGCGGGAGAGTCCTAAAGAGACCCAGTACTTC. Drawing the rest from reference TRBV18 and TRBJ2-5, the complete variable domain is NAGVMQNPRHLVRRRGQEARLRCSPMKGHSHVYWYRQLPEEGLKFMVYLQKENIIDESGMPKERFSAEFPKEGPSILRIQQVVRGDSAAYFCASSPPIRRESPKETQYFGPGTRLLVL.

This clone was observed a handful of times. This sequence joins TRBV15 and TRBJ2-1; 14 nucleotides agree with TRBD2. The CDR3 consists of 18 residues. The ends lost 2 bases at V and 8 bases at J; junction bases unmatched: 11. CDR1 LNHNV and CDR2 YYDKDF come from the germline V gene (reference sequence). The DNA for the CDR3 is TGTGCCACCAGCAGACAAGGGACTAGCGGGAGCAAGGCCGATGAGCAGTTCTTC. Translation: CATSRQGTSGSKADEQFF.

CDR3 sequence reads: CASSYERRTGGSYNEQFF. The CDR3, as DNA: TGTGCCAGCAGTTACGAGCGTCGGACAGGGGGCTCCTACAATGAGCAGTTCTTC. J is TRBJ2-1 and V is TRBV27; 10 nucleotides agree with TRBD1. The V gene's germline CDR1 is MNHEY and CDR2 SMNVEV (reference sequence). The trim removed 4 bases at V and 0 bases at J, leaving 9 bases unmatched. The CDR3 runs to 18 residues.

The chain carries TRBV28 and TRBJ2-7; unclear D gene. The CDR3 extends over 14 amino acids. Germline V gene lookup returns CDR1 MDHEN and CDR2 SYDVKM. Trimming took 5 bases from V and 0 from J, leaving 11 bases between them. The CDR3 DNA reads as TGTGCCAGCAGTCCCTCGTGGGCCTCCTACGAGCAGTACTTC. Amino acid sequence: CASSPSWASYEQYF.

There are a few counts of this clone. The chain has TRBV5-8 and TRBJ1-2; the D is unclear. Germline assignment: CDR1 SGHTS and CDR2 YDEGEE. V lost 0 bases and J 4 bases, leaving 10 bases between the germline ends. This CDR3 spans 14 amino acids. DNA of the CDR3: TGTGCCAGCAGCTTGGGTCGAACCGCCTATGGCTACACCTTC. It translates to CASSLGRTAYGYTF.

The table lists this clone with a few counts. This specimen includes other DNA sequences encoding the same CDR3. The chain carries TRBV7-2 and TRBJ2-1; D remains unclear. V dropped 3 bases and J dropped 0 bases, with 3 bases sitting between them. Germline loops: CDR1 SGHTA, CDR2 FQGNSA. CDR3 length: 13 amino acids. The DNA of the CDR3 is TGTGCCAGCAGCTTGTACTCCTACAATGAGCAGTTCTTC. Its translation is CASSLYSYNEQFF.

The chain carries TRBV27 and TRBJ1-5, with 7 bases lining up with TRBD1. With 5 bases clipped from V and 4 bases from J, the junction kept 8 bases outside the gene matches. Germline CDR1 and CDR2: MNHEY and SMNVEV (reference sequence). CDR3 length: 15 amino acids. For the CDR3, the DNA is TGTGCCAGCAGTACAGGGGTTTTGTCAAATCAGCCCCAGCATTTT. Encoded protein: CASSTGVLSNQPQHF.

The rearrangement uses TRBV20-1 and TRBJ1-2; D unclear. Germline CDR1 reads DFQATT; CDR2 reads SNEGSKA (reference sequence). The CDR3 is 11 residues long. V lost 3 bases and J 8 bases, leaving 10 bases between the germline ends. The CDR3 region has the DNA TGCAGTGCTAGTAGTCAGCGGGGCTACACCTTC. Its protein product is CSASSQRGYTF.